Presented here are 26 T cell receptor beta chains from one specimen sequenced in a study of control samples from healthy donors and cancer patients. Clones were sequenced by immunoSEQ multiplex PCR, and TCRdb holds only the in-frame ones, with some missing. The table shows 130,000 to 150,000 clones, with over 85% occurring only once. The source material was blood. These receptors were collected from a man younger than 30 in good health.

The chain joins TRBV19 to TRBJ1-4; D is ambiguous. CDR1 is LNHDA and CDR2 is SQIVND in the germline V gene (reference sequence). This CDR3 spans 14 amino acids. V gave up 4 bases and J gave up 8 bases, with 14 bases separating them. This CDR3 reads CASSKLTAGEKLFF. The CDR3 DNA is TGTGCCAGTAGTAAGCTCACAGCAGGCGAAAAACTGTTTTTT.

The V gene is TRBV27, the J gene TRBJ2-7; maybe TRBD2 (6 bases). CDR3 size: 13 residues. V lost 5 bases and J lost 2, with 10 bases in between. Germline CDR1 MNHEY, CDR2 SMNVEV (reference sequence). The CDR3 here is CASSPAGPYEQYF. The CDR3 nucleotides read TGTGCCAGCAGTCCGGCGGGACCCTACGAGCAGTACTTC.

J is TRBJ1-2 and V is TRBV7-9; D is unresolved. With 1 base removed from V and 5 bases from J, the gap between germline ends came to 11 bases. The germline V gene encodes CDR1 SEHNR and CDR2 FQNEAQ (reference sequence). The CDR3 loop spans 14 amino acids. The CDR3 loop is CASSLDTWRYGYTF. The CDR3 DNA reads TGTGCCAGCAGCTTAGATACCTGGAGGTATGGCTACACCTTC.

This chain links TRBV12-3 or TRBV12-4 with TRBJ2-7; 8 bases are shared with TRBD2. V trimming: 3 bases; J trimming: 5 bases; junction bases outside the gene matches: 3. The CDR3 has 13 amino acids. This CDR3 is CASSLVGGDEQYF. The DNA of the CDR3 is TGTGCCAGCAGTTTGGTCGGGGGGGACGAGCAGTACTTC.

This clone has only one observation. V gene TRBV5-5 combines with J gene TRBJ1-2, with a tentative D call TRBD1 (6 bases). This CDR3 spans 16 amino acids. CDR1 is SGHKS, CDR2 YYEKEE, per germline (reference sequence). Between the trimmed V and J ends, which lost 4 bases and 0 bases, there was a span of 16 bases. The CDR3 bases are TGTGCCAGCAGCCCAGCTGACAGGCCGACTAACTATGGCTACACCTTC. Translated: CASSPADRPTNYGYTF.

The V gene is TRBV27, the J gene TRBJ1-2; D remains unclear. The CDR3 extends over 18 amino acids. With 3 bases removed from V and 8 bases from J, the gap between germline ends came to 28 bases. Germline V gene sequence: CDR1 MNHEY, CDR2 SMNVEV (reference sequence). The CDR3 is CASSFWLQGIRFGGGYTF. The DNA for the CDR3 is TGTGCCAGCAGTTTTTGGTTGCAAGGGATCCGGTTCGGTGGCGGCTACACCTTC.

The chain joins TRBV15 to TRBJ2-1; 11 bases agree with TRBD2. There are 19 residues in the CDR3. CDR1 is LNHNV and CDR2 is YYDKDF in the germline V gene (reference sequence). J lost 0 bases, V lost 1 base, and 8 bases had no gene match. CDR3 amino acids: CATSRAQGTSGDSYNEQFF. CDR3 nucleotides: TGTGCCACCAGCAGAGCCCAGGGGACTAGCGGAGACTCCTACAATGAGCAGTTCTTC. Using reference TRBV15 and TRBJ2-1 for the parts outside the CDR3, the full variable domain is DAMVIQNPRYQVTQFGKPVTLSCSQTLNHNVMYWYQQKSSQAPKLLFHYYDKDFNNEADTPDNFQSRRPNTSFCFLDIRSPGLGDTAMYLCATSRAQGTSGDSYNEQFFGPGTRLTVL.

V usage is TRBV7-2 and J usage is TRBJ2-2; D possibly corresponds to TRBD2 (5 bases). The CDR3 is 14 amino acids. Germline CDR1 and CDR2: SGHTA and FQGNSA. Trimming shortened V by 6 bases and J by 8 bases, and 16 bases separated the two germline ends. CDR3 sequence: CASRPTYTGGELFF. The CDR3 coding sequence is TGTGCCAGCAGACCAACTTATACGGGGGGGGAGCTGTTTTTT.

The chain employs TRBV28 and TRBJ2-7; TRBD1 aligns across 7 bases. With 6 bases clipped from V and 3 bases from J, the junction kept 5 bases outside the gene matches. CDR1 MDHEN and CDR2 SYDVKM come from the germline V gene. The CDR3 loop spans 13 amino acids. The CDR3 reads CASSPGQYYEQYF. The CDR3 bases are TGTGCCAGCAGCCCGGGACAGTACTACGAGCAGTACTTC.

V and J are TRBV4-3 and TRBJ1-4, with D uncertain. V lost 0 bases and J 4 bases, leaving 12 bases between the germline ends. This CDR3 has 16 residues. CDR1 is LGHNA and CDR2 is YSLEER in the germline V gene. The CDR3 reads CASSQERGIDNEKLFF. In DNA, the CDR3 is TGCGCCAGCAGCCAAGAACGGGGAATTGATAATGAAAAACTGTTTTTT.

The V gene is TRBV7-9, the J gene TRBJ2-2, with 14 bases lining up with TRBD2. The CDR3 covers 18 residues. Germline CDR1 is SEHNR and CDR2 is FQNEAQ (reference sequence). V was pared by 6 bases and J by 6 bases, with 12 bases of the junction left unmatched. For the CDR3, the DNA is TGTGCCAGCAGTTCGACTCCGGGACTAGCGGGAGTAGCCGGGGAGCTGTTTTTT. It yields the protein CASSSTPGLAGVAGELFF.

The rearrangement links TRBV4-1 to TRBJ2-6; 8 bases are shared with TRBD1. Losses at the gene ends were 4 bases for V and 4 bases for J; bases not matched to a gene: 21. Germline CDR1 reads MGHRA; CDR2 reads YSYEKL. This CDR3 has 21 amino acids. CDR3 coding DNA: TGCGCCAGCAGCCTAGTTAAGACAGGGGAGGACCTGTTAGGGGGGGCCAACGTCCTGACTTTC. Translating gives CASSLVKTGEDLLGGANVLTF.

The genes are TRBV7-3 and TRBJ2-7; 8 nucleotides match TRBD1. The CDR3 contains 15 residues. V trimming: 5 bases; J trimming: 5 bases; junction bases outside the gene matches: 11. The germline gives CDR1 SGHTA, CDR2 FQGTGA. The CDR3 sequence is CASSPTGAQRHEQYF. The CDR3 coding sequence is TGTGCCAGCAGCCCGACAGGGGCCCAACGGCACGAGCAGTACTTC.

J is TRBJ2-5 and V is TRBV4-3; possibly TRBD2 for D (5 bases). The CDR3 runs 16 residues. V lost 0 bases and J 1 base, leaving 12 bases between the germline ends. Germline V lookup: CDR1 LGHNA, CDR2 YSLEER. The CDR3 bases are TGCGCCAGCAGCCAAGAGTTCTCGGGAAGCCAAGAGACCCAGTACTTC. The encoded protein is CASSQEFSGSQETQYF.

The chain links TRBV11-2 to TRBJ1-1, with D uncertain. Trimming took 1 base from V and 2 from J, leaving 5 bases between them. Germline V gene sequence: CDR1 SGHAT, CDR2 FQNNGV. The CDR3 runs 13 residues. The CDR3 nucleotides are TGTGCCAGCAGCTTAGGGGTCAACACTGAAGCTTTCTTT. Protein sequence: CASSLGVNTEAFF.

The rearrangement uses TRBV5-4 and TRBJ1-1; no reliable D call. CDR3 length: 13 amino acids. Trimming stripped 0 bases from V and 2 bases from J, with 5 bases between. Germline V lookup: CDR1 SGHNT, CDR2 YYREEE (reference sequence). The CDR3 coding sequence is TGTGCCAGCAGCTTGGTACACAACACTGAAGCTTTCTTT. It encodes CASSLVHNTEAFF. Together with reference TRBV5-4 and TRBJ1-1, the CDR3 gives the full variable domain: ETGVTQSPTHLIKTRGQQVTLRCSSQSGHNTVSWYQQALGQGPQFIFQYYREEENGRGNFPPRFSGLQFPNYSSELNVNALELDDSALYLCASSLVHNTEAFFGQGTRLTVV.

The chain couples TRBV19 to TRBJ2-7, with TRBD1 identical over 9 bases. Germline CDR1 is LNHDA and CDR2 is SQIVND (reference sequence). The CDR3 extends over 13 amino acids. The junction had 2 bases not matched to a gene; V was cut back by 5 bases and J by 3 bases. CDR3 loop: CASSRGQGYEQYF. The CDR3 nucleotides are TGTGCCAGTAGTCGGGGACAGGGCTACGAGCAGTACTTC.

The chain is built from TRBV4-2 and TRBJ2-3; TRBD2 matches at 8 bases. Germline lookup yields CDR1 LGHNA and CDR2 YNFKEQ. The CDR3 runs 18 residues. V trimming: 0 bases; J trimming: 6 bases; junction bases outside the gene matches: 14. The CDR3 reads CASSQESELADPRDTQYF. The DNA for the CDR3 is TGTGCCAGCAGCCAAGAAAGCGAACTAGCGGACCCTCGGGATACGCAGTATTTT.

The chain carries TRBV3-1 (or the pseudogene TRBV3-2) and TRBJ2-3; D call uncertain. Germline values: CDR1 LGHDT, CDR2 YNNKEL (reference sequence). The CDR3 contains 12 residues. Trimming pared 4 bases from V and 0 bases from J, leaving 2 bases between. CDR3 protein: CASSPSTDTQYF. CDR3 coding DNA: TGTGCCAGCAGCCCTAGCACAGATACGCAGTATTTT.

The chain uses TRBV9 and TRBJ2-3; 7 nucleotides agree with TRBD1. Germline trimming cut 4 bases from V and 1 base from J; bases unmatched to any gene: 12. Germline V gene data show CDR1 as SGDLS and CDR2 as YYNGEE. This CDR3 spans 17 amino acids. In DNA form, the CDR3 reads TGTGCCAGCAGCCTTAATGTCCGGGACAGAGGCACAGATACGCAGTATTTT. This codes for CASSLNVRDRGTDTQYF.

The chain links TRBV7-2 to TRBJ1-6; D gene uncertain. Between the trimmed V and J ends, which lost 9 bases and 7 bases, there was a span of 16 bases. The CDR3 covers 14 residues. Germline V gene lookup returns CDR1 SGHTA and CDR2 FQGNSA. CDR3 sequence reads: CARSPDPMNSPLHF. In nucleotides, the CDR3 is TGTGCCAGGTCACCGGACCCGATGAATTCACCCCTCCACTTT.

The J gene is TRBJ2-7, the V gene TRBV4-1, with 11 bases fitting TRBD1. Looked up from germline, CDR1 is MGHRA and CDR2 is YSYEKL. J lost 4 bases, V lost 2 bases, and 10 bases had no gene match. CDR3 size: 17 residues. Written as DNA, the CDR3 is TGCGCCAGCAGCCAATCCAACCTCCGGGACAGGGGGTACGAGCAGTACTTC. This sequence encodes CASSQSNLRDRGYEQYF.

This chain connects TRBV24-1 to TRBJ2-2, with D perhaps TRBD1 (5 bases). The V and J ends lost 3 bases and 7 bases respectively, with 14 bases between them. The CDR3 runs to 15 residues. The germline gives CDR1 KGHDR, CDR2 SFDVKD. The CDR3 is CATSDPGVTGGELFF. CDR3 DNA: TGTGCCACCAGTGATCCTGGGGTCACAGGCGGGGAGCTGTTTTTT.

The rearrangement uses TRBV30 and TRBJ1-6; weak D call: TRBD1 (5 bases). The CDR3 is 23 residues long. CDR1 and CDR2 (germline): GTSNPN, SVGIG (reference sequence). Trimming stripped 3 bases from V and 7 bases from J, with 40 bases between. CDR3 coding DNA: TGTGCCTGGAGCCCACCCCCTCGAGGGGCGACTGGGCCCGGCCGTAACCGCAATTCACCCCTCCACTTT. Its protein is CAWSPPPRGATGPGRNRNSPLHF.

The chain has TRBV5-1 and TRBJ2-1; no clear D. CDR3 length equals 14 residues. In germline, CDR1 is SGHRS, CDR2 YFSETQ. V dropped 6 bases and J dropped 5 bases, with 15 bases sitting between them. CDR3 nucleotides: TGCGCCAGCAATAGGCGGCGCGCAGACAATGAGCAGTTCTTC. The encoded protein is CASNRRRADNEQFF.

The rearrangement links TRBV7-8 to TRBJ1-5, with D possibly being TRBD1 (5 bases). The V and J ends lost 4 bases and 2 bases respectively, with 12 bases between them. The CDR3 consists of 15 residues. CDR1 and CDR2 from the germline V gene are SGHVS and FQNEAQ. Written as DNA, the CDR3 is TGTGCCAGCAGCTACTCCGAGGGGCGCAATCAGCCCCAGCATTTT. Its translation: CASSYSEGRNQPQHF.